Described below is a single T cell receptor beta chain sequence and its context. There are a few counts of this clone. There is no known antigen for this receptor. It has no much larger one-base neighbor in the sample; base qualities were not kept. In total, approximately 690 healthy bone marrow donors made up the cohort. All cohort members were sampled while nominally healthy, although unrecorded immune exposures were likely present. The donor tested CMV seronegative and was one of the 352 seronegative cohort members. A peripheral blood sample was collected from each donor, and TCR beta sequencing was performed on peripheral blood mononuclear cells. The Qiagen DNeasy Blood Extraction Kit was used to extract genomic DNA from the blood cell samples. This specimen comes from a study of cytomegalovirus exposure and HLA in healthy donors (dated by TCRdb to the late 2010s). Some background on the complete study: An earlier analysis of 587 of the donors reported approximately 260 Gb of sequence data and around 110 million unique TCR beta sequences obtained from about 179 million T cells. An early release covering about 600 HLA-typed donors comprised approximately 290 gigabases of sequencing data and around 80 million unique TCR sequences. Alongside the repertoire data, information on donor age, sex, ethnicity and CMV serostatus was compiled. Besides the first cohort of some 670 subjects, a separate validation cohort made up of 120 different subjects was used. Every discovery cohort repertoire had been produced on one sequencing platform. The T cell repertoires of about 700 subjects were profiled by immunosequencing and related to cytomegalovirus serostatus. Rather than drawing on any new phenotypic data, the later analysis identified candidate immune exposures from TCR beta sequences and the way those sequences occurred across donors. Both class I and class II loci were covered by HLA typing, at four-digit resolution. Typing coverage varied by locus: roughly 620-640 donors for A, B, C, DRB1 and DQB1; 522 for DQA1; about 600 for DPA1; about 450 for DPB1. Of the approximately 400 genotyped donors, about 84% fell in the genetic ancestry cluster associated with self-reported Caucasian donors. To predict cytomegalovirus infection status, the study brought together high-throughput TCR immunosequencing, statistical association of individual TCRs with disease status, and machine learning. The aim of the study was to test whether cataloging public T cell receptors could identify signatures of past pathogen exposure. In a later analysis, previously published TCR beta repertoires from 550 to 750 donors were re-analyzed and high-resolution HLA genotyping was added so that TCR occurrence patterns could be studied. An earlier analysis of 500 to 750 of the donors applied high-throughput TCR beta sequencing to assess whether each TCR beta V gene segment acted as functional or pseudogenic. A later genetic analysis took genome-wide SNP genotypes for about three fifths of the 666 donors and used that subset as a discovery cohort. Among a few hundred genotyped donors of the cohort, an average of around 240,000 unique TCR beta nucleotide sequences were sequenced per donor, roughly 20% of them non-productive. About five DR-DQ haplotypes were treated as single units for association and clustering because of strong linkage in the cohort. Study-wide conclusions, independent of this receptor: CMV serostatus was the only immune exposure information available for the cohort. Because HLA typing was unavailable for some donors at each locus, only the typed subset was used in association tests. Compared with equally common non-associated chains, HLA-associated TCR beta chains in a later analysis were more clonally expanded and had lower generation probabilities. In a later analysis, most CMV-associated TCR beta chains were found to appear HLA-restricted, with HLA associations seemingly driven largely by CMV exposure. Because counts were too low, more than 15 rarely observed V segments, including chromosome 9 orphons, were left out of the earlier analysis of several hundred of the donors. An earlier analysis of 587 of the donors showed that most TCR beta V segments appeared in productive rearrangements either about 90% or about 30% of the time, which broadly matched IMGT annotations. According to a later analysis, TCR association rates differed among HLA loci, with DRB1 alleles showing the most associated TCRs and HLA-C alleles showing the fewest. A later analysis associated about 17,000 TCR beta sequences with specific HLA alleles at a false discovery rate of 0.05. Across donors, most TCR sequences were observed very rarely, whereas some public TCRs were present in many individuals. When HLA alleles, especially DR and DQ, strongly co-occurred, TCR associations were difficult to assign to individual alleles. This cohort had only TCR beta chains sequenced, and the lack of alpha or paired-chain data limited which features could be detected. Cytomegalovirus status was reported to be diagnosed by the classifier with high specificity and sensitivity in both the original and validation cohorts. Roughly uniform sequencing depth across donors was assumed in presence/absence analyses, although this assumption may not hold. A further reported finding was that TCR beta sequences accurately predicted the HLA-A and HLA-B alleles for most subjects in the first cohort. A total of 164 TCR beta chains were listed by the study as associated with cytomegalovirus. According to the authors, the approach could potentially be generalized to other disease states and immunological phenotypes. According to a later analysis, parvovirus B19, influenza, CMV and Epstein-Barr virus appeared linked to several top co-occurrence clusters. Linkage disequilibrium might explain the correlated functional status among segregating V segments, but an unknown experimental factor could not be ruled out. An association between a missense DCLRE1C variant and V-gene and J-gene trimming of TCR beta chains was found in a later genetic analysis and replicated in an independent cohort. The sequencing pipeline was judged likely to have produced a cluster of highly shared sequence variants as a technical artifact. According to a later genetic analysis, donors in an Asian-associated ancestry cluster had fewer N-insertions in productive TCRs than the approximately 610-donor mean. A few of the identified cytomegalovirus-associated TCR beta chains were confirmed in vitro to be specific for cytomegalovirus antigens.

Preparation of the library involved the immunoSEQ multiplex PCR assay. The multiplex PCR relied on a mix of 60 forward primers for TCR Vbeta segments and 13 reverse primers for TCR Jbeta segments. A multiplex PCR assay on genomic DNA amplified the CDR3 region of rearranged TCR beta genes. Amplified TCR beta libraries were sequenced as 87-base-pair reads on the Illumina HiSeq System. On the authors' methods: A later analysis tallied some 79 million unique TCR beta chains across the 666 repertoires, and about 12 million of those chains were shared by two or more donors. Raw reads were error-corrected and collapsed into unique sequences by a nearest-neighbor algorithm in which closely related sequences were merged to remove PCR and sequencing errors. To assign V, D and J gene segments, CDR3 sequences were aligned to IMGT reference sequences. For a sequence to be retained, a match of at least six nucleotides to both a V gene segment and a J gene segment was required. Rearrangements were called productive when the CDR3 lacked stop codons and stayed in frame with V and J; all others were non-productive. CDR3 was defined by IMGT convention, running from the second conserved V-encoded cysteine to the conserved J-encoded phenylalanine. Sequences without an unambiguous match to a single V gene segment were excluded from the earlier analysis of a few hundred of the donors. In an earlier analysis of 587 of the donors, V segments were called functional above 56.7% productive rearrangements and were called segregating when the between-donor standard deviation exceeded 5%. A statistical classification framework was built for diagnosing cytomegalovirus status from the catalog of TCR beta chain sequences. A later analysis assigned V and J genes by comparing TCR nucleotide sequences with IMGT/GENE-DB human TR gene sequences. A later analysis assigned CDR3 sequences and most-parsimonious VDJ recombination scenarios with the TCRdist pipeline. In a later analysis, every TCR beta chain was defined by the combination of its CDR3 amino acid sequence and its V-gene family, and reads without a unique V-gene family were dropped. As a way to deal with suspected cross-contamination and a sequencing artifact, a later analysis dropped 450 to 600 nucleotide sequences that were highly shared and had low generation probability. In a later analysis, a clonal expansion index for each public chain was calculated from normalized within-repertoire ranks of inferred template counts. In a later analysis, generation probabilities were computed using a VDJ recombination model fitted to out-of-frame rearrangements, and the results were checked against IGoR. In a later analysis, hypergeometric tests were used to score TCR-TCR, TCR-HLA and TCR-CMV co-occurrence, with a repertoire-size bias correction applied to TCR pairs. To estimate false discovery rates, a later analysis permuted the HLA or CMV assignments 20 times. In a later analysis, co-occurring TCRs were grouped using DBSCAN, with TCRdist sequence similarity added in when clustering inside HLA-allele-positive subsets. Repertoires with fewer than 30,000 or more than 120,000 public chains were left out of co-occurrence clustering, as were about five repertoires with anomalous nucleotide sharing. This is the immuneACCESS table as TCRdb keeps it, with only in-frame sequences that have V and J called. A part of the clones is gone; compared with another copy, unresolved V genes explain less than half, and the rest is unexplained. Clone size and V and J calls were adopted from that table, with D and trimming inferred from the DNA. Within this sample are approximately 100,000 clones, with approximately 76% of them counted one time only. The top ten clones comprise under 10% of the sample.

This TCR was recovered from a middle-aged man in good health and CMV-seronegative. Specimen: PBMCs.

Read as DNA, the sequence is TGTGCCAGCAGCTTAGGGACAGGGCACACAGATACGCAGTATTTT. Its protein is CASSLGTGHTDTQYF. The chain uses TRBV7-9 and TRBJ2-3, and TRBD1 matches 8 of the central bases. Sequences SEHNR (CDR1) and FQNEAQ (CDR2) are obtained from the germline V gene (reference sequence). V trim: 1 base; J trim: 2 bases; unmatched bases: 2. The CDR3 holds 15 amino acids from the cysteine to the phenylalanine. Only CDR3 DNA is held: 45 bases, read in frame from base 1.